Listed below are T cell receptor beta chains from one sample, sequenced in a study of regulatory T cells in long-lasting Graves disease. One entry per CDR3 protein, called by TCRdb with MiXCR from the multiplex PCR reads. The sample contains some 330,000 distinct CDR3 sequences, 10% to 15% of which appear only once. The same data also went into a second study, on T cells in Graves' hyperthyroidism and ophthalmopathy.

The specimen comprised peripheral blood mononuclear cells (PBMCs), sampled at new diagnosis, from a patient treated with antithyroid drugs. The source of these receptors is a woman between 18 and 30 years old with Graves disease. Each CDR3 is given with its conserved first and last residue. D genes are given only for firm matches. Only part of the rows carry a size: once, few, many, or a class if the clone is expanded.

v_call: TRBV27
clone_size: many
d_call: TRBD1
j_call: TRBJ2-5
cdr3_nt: TGTGCCAGCAGTTTCTTGGGACAGGGGGCGGGTAGGAAGACCCAGTACTTC
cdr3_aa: CASSFLGQGAGRKTQYF

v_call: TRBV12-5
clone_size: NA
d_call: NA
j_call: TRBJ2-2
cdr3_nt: TGTGCTAGTGGTTTGACACACAGGGCGCCAAACACCGGGGAGCTGTTTTTT
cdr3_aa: CASGLTHRAPNTGELFF

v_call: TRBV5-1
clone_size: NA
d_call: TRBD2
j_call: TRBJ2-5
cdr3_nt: TGCGCCAGCAGCCGGGTCGGGGGGGGAGAGACCCAGTACTTC
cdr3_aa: CASSRVGGGETQYF

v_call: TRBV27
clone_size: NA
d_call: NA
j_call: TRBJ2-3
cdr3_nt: TGTGCCAGCAGTTCACGATATACGGGCACAGATACGCAGTATTTT
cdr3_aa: CASSSRYTGTDTQYF

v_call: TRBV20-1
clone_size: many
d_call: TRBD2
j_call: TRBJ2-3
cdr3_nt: TGCAGTGGGGACGGGACTAGCGGGACCCGGGGGGCAGATACGCAGTATTTT
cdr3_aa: CSGDGTSGTRGADTQYF

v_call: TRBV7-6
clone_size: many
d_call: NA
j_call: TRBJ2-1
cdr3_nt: TGTGCCAGCAGCCCGGGTGCGGGGGCGGCGAATGAGCAGTTCTTC
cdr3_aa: CASSPGAGAANEQFF

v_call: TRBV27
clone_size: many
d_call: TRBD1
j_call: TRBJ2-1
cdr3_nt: TGTGCCAGCAGTTTAACCGCAAGACAGGGATGCTTCTTC
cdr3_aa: CASSLTARQGCFF

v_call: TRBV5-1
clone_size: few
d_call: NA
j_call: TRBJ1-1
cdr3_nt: TGCGCCAGCAGCCCCAGGGTCAATGGGAACACTGAAGCTTTCTTT
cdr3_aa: CASSPRVNGNTEAFF

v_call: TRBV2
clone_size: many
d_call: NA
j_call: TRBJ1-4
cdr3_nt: TGTGCCAGTAAAGACAGCCCGAATGAAAAACTGTTTTTT
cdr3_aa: CASKDSPNEKLFF

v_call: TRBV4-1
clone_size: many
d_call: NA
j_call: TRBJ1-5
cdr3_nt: TGCGCCAGCAGCCAAGCGACAGGTCAAAATCAGCCCCAGCATTTT
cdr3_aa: CASSQATGQNQPQHF

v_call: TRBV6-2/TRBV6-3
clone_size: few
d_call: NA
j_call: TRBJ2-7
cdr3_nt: TGTGCCAGTACCGACCCGGGAGCAACTGGCTACGAGCAGTACTTC
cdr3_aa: CASTDPGATGYEQYF

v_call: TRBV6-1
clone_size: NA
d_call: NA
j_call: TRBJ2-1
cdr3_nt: TGTGCCAGCACCCTATTTACGGAGAGGTACAATGAGCAGTTCTTC
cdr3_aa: CASTLFTERYNEQFF

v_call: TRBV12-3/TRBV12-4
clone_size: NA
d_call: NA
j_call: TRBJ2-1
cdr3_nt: TGTGCCAGCAGTTTATGGCGGGGTGGTGAGCAGTTCTTC
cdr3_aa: CASSLWRGGEQFF

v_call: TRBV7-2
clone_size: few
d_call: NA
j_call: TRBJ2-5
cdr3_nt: TGTGCCAGCACCTTGTTAGCTAGTCGGGAGACCCAGTACTTC
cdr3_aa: CASTLLASRETQYF

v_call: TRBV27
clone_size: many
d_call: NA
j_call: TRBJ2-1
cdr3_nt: TGTGCCAGCAGTTTCGGGCAGGTTAACTACAATGAGCAGTTCTTC
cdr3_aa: CASSFGQVNYNEQFF

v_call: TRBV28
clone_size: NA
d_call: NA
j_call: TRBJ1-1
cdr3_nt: TGTGCCAGCTTACTTGGGGGGCGCCGGGGCACTGAAGCTTTCTTT
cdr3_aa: CASLLGGRRGTEAFF

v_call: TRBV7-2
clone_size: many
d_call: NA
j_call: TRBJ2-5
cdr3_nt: TGTGCCAGCAGCTTAGGCTTTACTACCCAGTACTTC
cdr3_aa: CASSLGFTTQYF

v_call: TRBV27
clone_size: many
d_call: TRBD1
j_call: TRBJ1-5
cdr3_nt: TGTGCCAGCAGCTCACAGGGGGTCGCTCAGCCCCAGCATTTT
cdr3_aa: CASSSQGVAQPQHF

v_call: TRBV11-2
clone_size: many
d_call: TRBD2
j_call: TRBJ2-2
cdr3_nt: TGTGCCAGCAGTGCGACTAGCGGGAGGGTTACCGGGGAGCTGTTTTTT
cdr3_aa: CASSATSGRVTGELFF

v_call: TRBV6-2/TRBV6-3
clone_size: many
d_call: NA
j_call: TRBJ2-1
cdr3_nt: TGTGCCAGCAGTGACACTACTACCGCCTGGGACAATGAGCAGTTCTTC
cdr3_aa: CASSDTTTAWDNEQFF

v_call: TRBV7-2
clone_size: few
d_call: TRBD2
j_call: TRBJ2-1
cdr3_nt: TGTGCCAGCAGCTCCATAAGACTAGCGGGAGGGCATGAGCAGTTCTTC
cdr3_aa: CASSSIRLAGGHEQFF

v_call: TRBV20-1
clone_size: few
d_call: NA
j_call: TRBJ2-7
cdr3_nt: TGCAGCGCCATGGGATTAAGATCCCACTCCTACGAGCAGTACTTC
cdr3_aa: CSAMGLRSHSYEQYF

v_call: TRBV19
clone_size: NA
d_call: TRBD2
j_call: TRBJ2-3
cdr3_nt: TGTGCCAGTAGTAGCGGGGGGGGCACAGATACGCAGTATTTT
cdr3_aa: CASSSGGGTDTQYF

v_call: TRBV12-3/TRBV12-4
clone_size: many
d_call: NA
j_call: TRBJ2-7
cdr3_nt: TGTGCCAGCAGTCAAAGGTTGCGTCGGGGGCAGTACGAGCAGTACTTC
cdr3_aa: CASSQRLRRGQYEQYF

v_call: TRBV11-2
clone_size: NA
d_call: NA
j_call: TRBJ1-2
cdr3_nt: TGTGCCAGCAGCTTAACCGGTAGCCTTAGGGGCCACACCTTC
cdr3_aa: CASSLTGSLRGHTF

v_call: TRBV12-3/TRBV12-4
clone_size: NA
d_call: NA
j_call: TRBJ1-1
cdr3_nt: TGTGCCAGCAGTTGGACTGAAGCTTTCTTT
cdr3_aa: CASSWTEAFF

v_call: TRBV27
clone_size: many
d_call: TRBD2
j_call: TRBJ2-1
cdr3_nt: TGTGCCAGCAGACTGGGACGGGGGACTATATATGAGCAGTTCTTC
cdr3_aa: CASRLGRGTIYEQFF

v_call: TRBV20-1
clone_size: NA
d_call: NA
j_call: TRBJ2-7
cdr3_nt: TGCAGTGCTAGAGCCCCCTCCTGGGACGAGCAGTACTTC
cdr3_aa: CSARAPSWDEQYF

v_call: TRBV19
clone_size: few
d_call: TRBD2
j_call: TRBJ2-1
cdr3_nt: TGTGCCAGTAGTATCCGGCTAGCGGGGGGCTCCTACAATGAGCAGTTCTTC
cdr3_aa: CASSIRLAGGSYNEQFF

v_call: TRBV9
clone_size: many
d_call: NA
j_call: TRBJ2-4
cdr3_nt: TGTGCCAGCAGCGTGGCGGAAGGCATTCAGTACTTC
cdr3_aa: CASSVAEGIQYF

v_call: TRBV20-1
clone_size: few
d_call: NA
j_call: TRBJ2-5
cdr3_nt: TGCGGTCCCGGTCCGCCTGCGCGAAGTAAAGAGACCCAGTACTTC
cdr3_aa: CGPGPPARSKETQYF

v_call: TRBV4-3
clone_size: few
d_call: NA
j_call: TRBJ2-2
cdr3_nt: TGCGCCAGCAGCCAAGATCAGGACCGGTCGGGGAACACCGGGGAGCTGTTTTTT
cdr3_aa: CASSQDQDRSGNTGELFF

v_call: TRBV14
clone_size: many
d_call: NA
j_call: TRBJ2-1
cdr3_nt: TGTGCCAGCAGCCAAGTTACCGGACTGTCCAAGCAGTTCTTC
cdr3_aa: CASSQVTGLSKQFF

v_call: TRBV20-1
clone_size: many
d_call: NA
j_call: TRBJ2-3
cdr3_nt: TGCAGTGCTAGAAATATATTAGCGGCCAGCACAGATACGCAGTATTTT
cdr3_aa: CSARNILAASTDTQYF

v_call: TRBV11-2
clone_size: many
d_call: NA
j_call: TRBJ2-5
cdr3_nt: TGTGCCAGCAGCTTAGATGTCGCGGCCTGGGGAGAGACCCAGTACTTC
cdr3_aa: CASSLDVAAWGETQYF

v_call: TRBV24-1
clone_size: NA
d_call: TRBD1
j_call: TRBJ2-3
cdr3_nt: TGTGCCACCAGGGAAGGTAGACAGGGGGCAGGAGATACGCAGTATTTT
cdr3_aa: CATREGRQGAGDTQYF

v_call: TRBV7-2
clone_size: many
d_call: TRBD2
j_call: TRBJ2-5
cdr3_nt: TGTGCCAGCAGCTTGACTAGCGGACAAGAGACCCAGTACTTC
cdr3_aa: CASSLTSGQETQYF

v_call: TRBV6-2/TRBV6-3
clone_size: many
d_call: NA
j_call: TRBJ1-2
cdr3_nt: TGTGCCAGCAGCGGTGACAGAAACTATGGCTACACCTTC
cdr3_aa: CASSGDRNYGYTF

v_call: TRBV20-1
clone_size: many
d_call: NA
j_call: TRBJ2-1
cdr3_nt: TGCAGTGCTAGAGACCTTTCCGGGCCAGCTTACAATGAGCAGTTCTTC
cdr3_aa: CSARDLSGPAYNEQFF

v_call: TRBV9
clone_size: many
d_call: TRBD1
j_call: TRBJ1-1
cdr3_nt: TGTGCCAGCAGCGTAGCTCAGGGGGCAAGGACTGAAGCTTTCTTT
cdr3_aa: CASSVAQGARTEAFF

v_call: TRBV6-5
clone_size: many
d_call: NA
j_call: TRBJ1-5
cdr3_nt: TGTGCCAGCAGTTACGTCCAGGGGCAAAGATATAGCAATCAGCCCCAGCATTTT
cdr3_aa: CASSYVQGQRYSNQPQHF

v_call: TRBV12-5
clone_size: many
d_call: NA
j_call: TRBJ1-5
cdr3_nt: TGTGCTAGTGGTTTGGTAGGGTACAATCAGCCCCAGCATTTT
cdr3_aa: CASGLVGYNQPQHF

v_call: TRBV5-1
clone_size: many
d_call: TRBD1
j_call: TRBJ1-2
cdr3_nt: TGCGCCAGCAGCTTGGTGGTGACAGGGGACCCCCGGGGCTACACCTTC
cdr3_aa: CASSLVVTGDPRGYTF

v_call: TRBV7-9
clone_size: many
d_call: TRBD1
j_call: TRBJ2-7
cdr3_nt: TGTGCCAGCAGCCCCCGGACAGGGATTATCTACGAGCAGTACTTC
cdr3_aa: CASSPRTGIIYEQYF

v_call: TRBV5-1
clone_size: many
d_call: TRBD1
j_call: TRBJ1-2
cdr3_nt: TGCGCCAGCAGCTCCGACAGGGAACCCTATGGCTACACCTTC
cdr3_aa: CASSSDREPYGYTF

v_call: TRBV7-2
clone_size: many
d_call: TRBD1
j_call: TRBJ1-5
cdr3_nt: TGTGCCAGCAGCCCGGGGACAGGGGCCGAATATAGCAATCAGCCCCAGCATTTT
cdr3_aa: CASSPGTGAEYSNQPQHF

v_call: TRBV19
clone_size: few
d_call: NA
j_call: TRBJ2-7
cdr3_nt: TGTGCCAGTAGACACCTTAGCTCCTACGAGCAGTACTTC
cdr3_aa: CASRHLSSYEQYF

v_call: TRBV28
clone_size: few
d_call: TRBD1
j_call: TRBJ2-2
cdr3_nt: TGTGCCAGCAGCCCCCCGCGACAGGGGCATAGCACCGGGGAGCTGTTTTTT
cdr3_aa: CASSPPRQGHSTGELFF

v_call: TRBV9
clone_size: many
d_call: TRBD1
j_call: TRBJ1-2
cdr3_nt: TGTGCCAGCAGCGCCGGGACAGGGGTTATCTTC
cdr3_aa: CASSAGTGVIF

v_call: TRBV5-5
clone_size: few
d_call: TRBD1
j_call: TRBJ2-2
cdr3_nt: TGTGCCAGCAGCCCCGACAGGGCTGCCGGGGAGCTGTTTTTT
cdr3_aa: CASSPDRAAGELFF

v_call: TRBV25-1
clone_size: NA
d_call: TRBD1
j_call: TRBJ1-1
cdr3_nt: TGTGCCAGCAGTGAAAATTGGGGACAGGGAATTGATGACACTGAAGCTTTCTTT
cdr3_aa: CASSENWGQGIDDTEAFF

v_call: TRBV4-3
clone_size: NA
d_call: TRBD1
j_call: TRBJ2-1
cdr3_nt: TGCGCCAGCAGCCAGGGAACCGGGACAGGGGGTAATGAGCAGTTCTTC
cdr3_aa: CASSQGTGTGGNEQFF

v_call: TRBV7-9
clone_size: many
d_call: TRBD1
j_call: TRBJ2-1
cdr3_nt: TGTGCCAGCAGCAGAGACAGGGGCCCAGGTCAGACAAATGAGCAGTTCTTC
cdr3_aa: CASSRDRGPGQTNEQFF